This record concerns one T cell receptor beta chain sequence. The germline gives CDR1 SGHNT, CDR2 YYREEE (reference sequence). CDR3 length: 15 residues. The V segment lost 4 bases and the J segment 5 bases; nucleotides outside the gene matches: 5. The data stem from a study of blood T cell repertoires in COVID-19. The overall study: T cells, B-cell-depleted T cells, or PBMCs supplied cDNA or gDNA.

Produced via immunoSEQ multiplex PCR; TCRdb's table is partial and in-frame only. The repertoire holds around 320,000 clones, with more than 85% as singletons. The receptor was derived from a woman aged 30 to 39 who had been exposed to COVID-19. Sequencing used PBMCs or T cells enriched from blood (not recorded which). V usage is TRBV5-4 and J usage is TRBJ2-2; 10 bases line up with TRBD2. The CDR3 loop is CASSVILAGTGELFF. The DNA of the CDR3 is TGTGCCAGCAGCGTTATACTAGCGGGGACCGGGGAGCTGTTTTTT. Complete variable domain (other parts from reference TRBV5-4 and TRBJ2-2): ETGVTQSPTHLIKTRGQQVTLRCSSQSGHNTVSWYQQALGQGPQFIFQYYREEENGRGNFPPRFSGLQFPNYSSELNVNALELDDSALYLCASSVILAGTGELFFGEGSRLTVL.